The 21 T cell receptor beta chains below come from one sample, sequenced in a study of cytomegalovirus exposure and HLA in healthy donors. A multiplex PCR was run with 60 Vbeta primers and 13 Jbeta primers. This table comes from immunoSEQ multiplex PCR, and its TCRdb copy is limited to in-frame clones, with some not included. The table records 99,000 or so clones, roughly 75% of them present only once. The sample taken for sequencing was PBMCs. The receptors originated from a woman aged 40 to 50 in good health and CMV-seronegative.

The J gene is TRBJ2-3, the V gene TRBV9; 7 bases agree with TRBD2. Unmatched junction bases numbered 14, after V lost 2 bases and J lost 2 bases. The CDR3 spans 18 residues. Germline values: CDR1 SGDLS, CDR2 YYNGEE. CDR3: CASSVTPAASGFTDTQYF. DNA of the CDR3: TGTGCCAGCAGCGTGACGCCTGCGGCTAGCGGTTTCACAGATACGCAGTATTTT.

The V and J genes are TRBV6-5 and TRBJ2-7, with 8 bases identical to TRBD1. The J segment lost 4 bases and the V segment lost 7 bases, leaving 9 bases of the junction unmatched. Germline CDR1 and CDR2: MNHEY and SVGAGI. CDR3 length: 14 residues. CDR3 sequence: CASKLDRVLYEQYF. For the CDR3, the DNA is TGTGCCAGCAAATTGGACAGGGTACTATACGAGCAGTACTTC.

The V call is TRBV25-1, the J call TRBJ2-1; D might be TRBD1 (5 bases). The CDR3 spans 17 residues. Trimming took off 6 bases at V and 0 bases at J, with 18 bases between the two ends. Germline lookup yields CDR1 MGHDK and CDR2 SYGVNS. The CDR3 is CASRAHGLQVSYNEQFF. In DNA form, the CDR3 reads TGTGCCAGCAGAGCCCATGGGCTACAGGTCTCCTACAATGAGCAGTTCTTC.

This chain joins TRBV30 and TRBJ1-5, with TRBD1 identical over 8 bases. Germline assignment: CDR1 GTSNPN and CDR2 SVGIG (reference sequence). Trimming took 1 base from V and 9 from J; bases not matched to a gene: 8. CDR3 size: 14 residues. Here the CDR3 DNA reads TGTGCCTGGAGTGAAGGGACAGGTGTTTGGCCCCAGCATTTT. Encoded protein: CAWSEGTGVWPQHF.

The V and J genes are TRBV7-9 and TRBJ2-3; 12 positions agree with TRBD1. The CDR3 loop spans 19 amino acids. The germline gives CDR1 SEHNR, CDR2 FQNEAQ (reference sequence). The junction had 17 bases not matched to a gene; V was cut back by 4 bases and J by 6 bases. The CDR3 coding sequence is TGTGCCAGCAGCTCAGTTATAGTGTTCGGGACAGGGGGCTTGGATACGCAGTATTTT. Its protein is CASSSVIVFGTGGLDTQYF.

This clone was recorded once. The gene calls are TRBV28 and TRBJ1-2, with TRBD1 as a possible D gene (5 bases). CDR3 length: 16 residues. The V end was cut by 7 bases, the J end by 4 bases, with 22 bases between. Germline V CDR1 and CDR2: MDHEN, SYDVKM. For the CDR3, the DNA is TGTGCCAGCACCAATCCGACCGGGGGGTCGTTCTATGGCTACACCTTC. The encoded protein is CASTNPTGGSFYGYTF.

This clone was seen only once. The J gene is TRBJ2-7, the V gene TRBV30; possible D gene TRBD2, 5 bases. V was trimmed by 3 bases and J by 4 bases, leaving 13 bases between them. Germline V CDR1 and CDR2: GTSNPN, SVGIG (reference sequence). This CDR3 contains 13 residues. CDR3 loop: CAWSGGVGYEQYF. The CDR3 DNA reads as TGTGCCTGGAGCGGAGGCGTAGGATACGAGCAGTACTTC.

The CDR3: CASSRVQGPNYGYTF. In nucleotides, the CDR3 is TGTGCCAGCAGCCGCGTGCAGGGGCCTAACTATGGCTACACCTTC. The rearrangement links TRBV7-9 to TRBJ1-2; a possible D gene is TRBD1 (6 bases). V was trimmed by 5 bases and J by 0 bases, leaving 13 bases between them. The germline gives CDR1 SEHNR, CDR2 FQNEAQ (reference sequence). The CDR3 length is 15 residues.

DNA for the CDR3: TGTGCCAGCACCCTCGGTCCAGGGATCGGGCAGTACTTC. Amino acids: CASTLGPGIGQYF. The chain combines TRBV28 with TRBJ2-7, with TRBD1 as a possible D gene (5 bases). Looked up from germline, CDR1 is MDHEN and CDR2 is SYDVKM. V gave up 7 bases and J gave up 9 bases, with 19 bases separating them. The CDR3 is made up of 13 amino acids.

DNA for the CDR3: TGTGCCAGCAGTGGAGGAAACAAAAACATTCAGTACTTC. Residues: CASSGGNKNIQYF. This sequence joins TRBV2 and TRBJ2-4; D is ambiguous. This CDR3 is built from 13 residues. From germline, CDR1 is SNHLY and CDR2 FYNNEI. Trimming left V 4 bases short and J 3 bases short, with 7 bases between.

The genes are TRBV4-1 and TRBJ2-3; a possible D gene is TRBD1 (5 bases). The ends were cut back, 4 bases at V and 7 bases at J, with 24 bases in the middle. This CDR3 is built from 17 residues. The germline V gene encodes CDR1 MGHRA and CDR2 YSYEKL. The CDR3 spells CASSPLQGGHVQYTQYF. The CDR3 nucleotides read TGCGCCAGCAGCCCCCTGCAGGGCGGACACGTCCAATATACGCAGTATTTT.

The chain combines TRBV7-2 with TRBJ2-1; D is uncertain. Trimming shortened V by 1 base and J by 6 bases, and 7 bases separated the two germline ends. This CDR3 spans 13 amino acids. CDR1 is SGHTA, CDR2 FQGNSA, per germline. The CDR3 DNA reads as TGTGCCAGCAGCTTAGTCCCCGTCAATGAGCAGTTCTTC. Residues: CASSLVPVNEQFF.

This rearrangement joins TRBV19 to TRBJ1-3; D ambiguous. Trimming left V 3 bases short and J 2 bases short, with 20 bases between. In germline, CDR1 is LNHDA, CDR2 SQIVND (reference sequence). CDR3 size: 18 residues. The CDR3 sequence is CASSILHTSAGTGNTIYF. The DNA of the CDR3 is TGTGCCAGTAGTATTTTGCACACTTCGGCAGGAACTGGAAACACCATATATTTT.

This clone was seen only a few times. The genes are TRBV30 and TRBJ2-2, with D perhaps TRBD2 (5 bases). The CDR3 loop spans 15 amino acids. The germline CDR1 and CDR2 sequences are GTSNPN and SVGIG (reference sequence). V was cut by 3 bases and J by 2 bases, with 13 bases left in between. This chain's CDR3 is CAWSAGIFNTGELFF. The CDR3 DNA follows: TGTGCCTGGAGCGCGGGTATTTTTAACACCGGGGAGCTGTTTTTT. The full variable domain, rest sourced from reference TRBV30 and TRBJ2-2, is SQTIHQWPATLVQPVGSPLSLECTVEGTSNPNLYWYRQAAGRGLQLLFYSVGIGQISSEVPQNLSASRPQDRQFILSSKKLLLSDSGFYLCAWSAGIFNTGELFFGEGSRLTVL.

V is TRBV5-8 and J is TRBJ2-7; TRBD2 might be the D (5 bases). The CDR3 totals 16 residues. V gave up 1 base and J gave up 0 bases, with 14 bases separating them. Per the germline V gene, CDR1 is SGHTS and CDR2 is YDEGEE. The CDR3 nucleotides are TGTGCCAGCAGCTTGTCGGCCGGAGCGGTCTCCTACGAGCAGTACTTC. It encodes CASSLSAGAVSYEQYF.

This clone was seen only a few times. V usage is TRBV4-2 and J usage is TRBJ1-1; D is ambiguous. Deletions cut 5 bases from V and 2 bases from J, with 15 bases between. From germline, CDR1 is LGHNA and CDR2 YNFKEQ. CDR3 length: 15 residues. CDR3 in DNA: TGTGCCAGCAGCGGCGCGGGTTTGGAAAACACTGAAGCTTTCTTT. Translating it yields CASSGAGLENTEAFF.

This chain connects TRBV19 to TRBJ2-5; TRBD1 matches 7 bases. In germline, CDR1 is LNHDA, CDR2 SQIVND (reference sequence). This CDR3 comprises 15 residues. V shed 4 bases and J 5 bases; nucleotides not matched to a gene: 10. The CDR3 nucleotides are TGTGCCAGTAGTACTATGGGCGGCAGGGGGGAGACCCAGTACTTC. It yields the protein CASSTMGGRGETQYF. Full variable domain (rest looked up from reference TRBV19 and TRBJ2-5): DGGITQSPKYLFRKEGQNVTLSCEQNLNHDAMYWYRQDPGQGLRLIYYSQIVNDFQKGDIAEGYSVSREKKESFPLTVTSAQKNPTAFYLCASSTMGGRGETQYFGPGTRLLVL.

This clone was recorded only once. The genes are TRBV7-3 and TRBJ2-3; D is perhaps TRBD2 (7 bases). The V gene lost 4 bases and the J gene lost 6 bases, with 11 bases spanning the gap. CDR1 and CDR2 (germline): SGHTA, FQGTGA. This CDR3 has 13 residues. CDR3 region: CASSSGGVDTQYF. The DNA for the CDR3 is TGTGCCAGCAGCTCGGGGGGCGTCGATACGCAGTATTTT.

J is TRBJ1-2 and V is TRBV4-1; D may be TRBD1 (5 bases). The germline V and J ends were trimmed by 2 bases and 4 bases, with 11 bases remaining between them. CDR3 length: 14 amino acids. CDR1 MGHRA and CDR2 YSYEKL come from the germline V gene. CDR3 coding DNA: TGCGCCAGCAGCCAAATGGAGGGGACCTATGGCTACACCTTC. Its translation: CASSQMEGTYGYTF.

The chain uses TRBV6-5 and TRBJ1-1, with D unresolved. From germline, CDR1 is MNHEY and CDR2 SVGAGI. Trimming stripped 6 bases from V and 4 bases from J, with 15 bases between. This CDR3 comprises 14 residues. CDR3 DNA: TGTGCCAGCAGCTACAACTCCGGTTTCACTGAAGCTTTCTTT. Its protein product is CASSYNSGFTEAFF.

The V call is TRBV28, the J call TRBJ2-5, with 8 bases lining up with TRBD1. V was clipped by 6 bases and J by 0 bases; unmatched bases: 3. Germline CDR1 reads MDHEN; CDR2 reads SYDVKM. CDR3 size: 14 residues. The CDR3 reads CASRVQGDQETQYF. The DNA of the CDR3 is TGTGCCAGCAGAGTACAGGGGGACCAAGAGACCCAGTACTTC.